This TCR beta chain was obtained from a study of blood T cell repertoires in COVID-19. Turning to the study itself: Sites across the United States, Italy and Spain contributed samples from acute and convalescent COVID-19. From T cells, B-cell-depleted T cells, or PBMCs came the material, which was cDNA or gDNA.

The table came from immunoSEQ multiplex PCR; TCRdb's copy has only in-frame clones and leaves some out. The table has about 220,000 clones, around 87% seen once. This CDR3 has 15 residues. The V end lost 1 base, the J end lost 0 bases, and 7 bases lay between the germline ends. Looked up from germline, CDR1 is LNHDA and CDR2 is SQIVND (reference sequence). The chain employs TRBV19 and TRBJ2-1; unclear D gene. Sequenced sample: peripheral blood. This sequence was found in a woman between 45 and 60 years old with COVID-19, enrolled during active disease. CDR3 nucleotides: TGTGCCAGTAGTATAGGTGTGAGCTCCTACAATGAGCAGTTCTTC. Encoded protein: CASSIGVSSYNEQFF.